This TCR beta chain is drawn from a study of blood T cell repertoires in COVID-19. Germline V gene data show CDR1 as SGHTA and CDR2 as FQGNSA. V lost 0 bases and J lost 4; bases outside the gene matches: 11. The CDR3 extends over 17 amino acids. As originally analysed: Estimation of nucleated cell counts relied on the amplification of reference gene primers. Here immunoSEQ multiplex PCR was the method, and the copy in TCRdb shows in-frame clones only, minus some. V and J calls and clone size are as listed in that table; D and trimming were resolved from the DNA. The profile shows 250,000 or so clones, 86% of them singletons.

The clonotype was recovered from a woman younger than 45 with active or convalescent COVID-19. The sample comprised peripheral blood. This chain joins TRBV7-2 and TRBJ2-7; 8 nucleotides line up with TRBD1. In DNA form, the CDR3 reads TGTGCCAGCAGCTTAGCGGGGATTGGACAGGGAAGGTACGAGCAGTACTTC. Its translation is CASSLAGIGQGRYEQYF.